This T cell receptor (beta chain) was documented in a study of blood T cells in healthy people across ages. All donors came from Russia, were Caucasian and healthy, and spanned ages 6 to 90. This clonotype was counted a few times. Its target is unknown. A second PCR of about 7 to 12 cycles used a sample-barcoded 5' primer and a J-beta primer mix. A minimum of 3 million CDR3-containing paired-end reads was obtained for each sample. One entry per CDR3 protein, called by TCRdb with MiXCR from the 5' RACE reads. The sample contains around 1,500,000 distinct CDR3 sequences, approximately 42% of which appear only once. This CDR3 contains 14 residues. Germline V gene data show CDR1 as MNHEY and CDR2 as SMNVEV (reference sequence). Trimming removed 0 bases from V and 5 bases from J, with 10 bases in between. Notes on the study in general: A strong correlation was found between TCR beta diversity and the percentage of naive T cells.

This TCR came from a woman between 18 and 30 years old in good health. The V and J genes are TRBV27 and TRBJ1-2; maybe TRBD1 (5 bases). Material for sequencing was blood. The CDR3 nucleotides are TGTGCCAGCAGTTTATCGGGGCCAGGGTATGGCTACACCTTC. Translating gives CASSLSGPGYGYTF.